The TCR beta chain under discussion was sequenced for a study of cytomegalovirus exposure and HLA in healthy donors. Study overall: The platform used for the approximately 130 validation repertoires matched that of the approximately 670 first-cohort repertoires, a later analysis reported.

The study, taken as a whole, reports: A subsequent analysis found that TCR clusters from the first cohort also tended to co-occur in the approximately 130 validation repertoires, with approximately 95% of cluster scores above 0.

The CDR3 totals 13 residues. V shed 2 bases and J shed 6 bases, with 10 bases lying between them. From germline, CDR1 is SGHVS and CDR2 FQNEAQ. In regard to this clone: Its antigen is currently unknown.

TCRdb keeps only in-frame clones here, not all; method: immunoSEQ multiplex PCR. The sample includes about 56,000 clones, 89% of them seen just once. The gene calls are TRBV7-8 and TRBJ1-1; D gene ambiguous. This receptor was identified in a woman under 30 in good health and CMV-seronegative. The source material was PBMCs. The CDR3: CASSLYGQSEAFF. Here the CDR3 DNA reads TGTGCCAGCAGCTTATATGGCCAGTCTGAAGCTTTCTTT.